This T cell receptor (beta chain) comes out of a study of shared clonotypes between healthy human individuals. Regarding the study as a whole: When compared with the clonotypes that were shared by all four sorted-subset donors, the non-shared clonotypes turned out to have lower generation probabilities.

On this clone itself: Its specificity is unknown.

Germline lookup yields CDR1 SGHVS and CDR2 FNYEAQ. V dropped 3 bases and J dropped 1 base, with 13 bases sitting between them. This CDR3 comprises 15 residues. TCRdb's copy holds only in-frame clones and misses some; the assay was immunoSEQ multiplex PCR. This table holds nearly 1 million clones, 60% to 85% found once. The sequencing sample was made of memory CD4+ T cells sorted from blood. Sample subset: CD45RA-negative fraction. V gene TRBV7-6 combines with J gene TRBJ2-7; tentatively, D is TRBD1 (6 bases). This clonotype was sampled from a man between 18 and 35 years old in good health. CDR3 residues: CASSLFGQPSYEQYF. CDR3 DNA sequence: TGTGCCAGCAGCTTGTTCGGACAGCCTTCCTACGAGCAGTACTTC. Using reference TRBV7-6 and TRBJ2-7 for the parts outside the CDR3, the full variable domain is GAGVSQSPRYKVTKRGQDVALRCDPISGHVSLYWYRQALGQGPEFLTYFNYEAQQDKSGLPNDRFSAERPEGSISTLTIQRTEQRDSAMYRCASSLFGQPSYEQYFGPGTRLTVT.